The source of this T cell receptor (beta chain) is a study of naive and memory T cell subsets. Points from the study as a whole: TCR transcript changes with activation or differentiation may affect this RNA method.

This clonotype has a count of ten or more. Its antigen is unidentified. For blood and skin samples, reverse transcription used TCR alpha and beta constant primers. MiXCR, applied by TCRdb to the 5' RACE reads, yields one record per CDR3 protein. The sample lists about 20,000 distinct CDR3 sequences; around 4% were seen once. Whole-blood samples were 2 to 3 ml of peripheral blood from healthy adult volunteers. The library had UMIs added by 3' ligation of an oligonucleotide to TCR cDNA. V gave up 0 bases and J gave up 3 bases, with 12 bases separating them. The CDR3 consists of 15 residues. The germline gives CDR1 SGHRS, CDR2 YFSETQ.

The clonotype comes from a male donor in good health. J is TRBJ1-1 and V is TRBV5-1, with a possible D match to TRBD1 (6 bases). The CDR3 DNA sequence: TGCGCCAGCAGCTTGGCCGACCCAGGGGACACTGAAGCTTTCTTT. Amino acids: CASSLADPGDTEAFF. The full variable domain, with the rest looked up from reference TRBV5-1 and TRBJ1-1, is KAGVTQTPRYLIKTRGQQVTLSCSPISGHRSVSWYQQTPGQGLQFLFEYFSETQRNKGNFPGRFSGRQFSNSRSEMNVSTLELGDSALYLCASSLADPGDTEAFFGQGTRLTVV.